The entry below describes one T cell receptor beta chain. In the authors' methods: Reference gene primer amplification yielded estimated nucleated cell counts. Sequenced by immunoSEQ multiplex PCR; TCRdb stores in-frame clones only, minus some. Clonal size and the V and J genes are those of that table, whereas D and trimming came from the DNA. The table lists fewer than 500,000 clones, approximately 90% of them singletons. The germline gives CDR1 SGHRS, CDR2 YFSETQ. V shed 1 base and J 6 bases; nucleotides not matched to a gene: 10. This CDR3 is built from 16 residues. The data were taken from a study of blood T cell repertoires in COVID-19.

The chain couples TRBV5-1 to TRBJ2-3, with 8 nucleotides matching TRBD2. Sequences were obtained from peripheral blood. This receptor was identified in a young woman with active or convalescent COVID-19. CDR3 sequence reads: CASSLKTRGAGDTQYF. Here the CDR3 DNA reads TGCGCCAGCAGCTTGAAAACGCGGGGGGCCGGGGATACGCAGTATTTT. The full variable domain, in which reference TRBV5-1 and TRBJ2-3 provide the parts outside the CDR3, is KAGVTQTPRYLIKTRGQQVTLSCSPISGHRSVSWYQQTPGQGLQFLFEYFSETQRNKGNFPGRFSGRQFSNSRSEMNVSTLELGDSALYLCASSLKTRGAGDTQYFGPGTRLTVL.